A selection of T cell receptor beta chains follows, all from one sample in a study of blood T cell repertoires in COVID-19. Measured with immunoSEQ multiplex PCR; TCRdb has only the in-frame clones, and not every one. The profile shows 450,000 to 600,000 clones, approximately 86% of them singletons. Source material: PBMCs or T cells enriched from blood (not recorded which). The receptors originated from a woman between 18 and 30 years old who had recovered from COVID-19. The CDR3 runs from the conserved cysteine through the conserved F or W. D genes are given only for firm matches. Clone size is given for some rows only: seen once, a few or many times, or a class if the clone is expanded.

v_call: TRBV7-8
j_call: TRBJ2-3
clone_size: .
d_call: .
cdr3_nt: TGTGCCAGCAGCTTCAGGGGCCGACTAACGGAAGATACGCAGTATTTT
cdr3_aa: CASSFRGRLTEDTQYF

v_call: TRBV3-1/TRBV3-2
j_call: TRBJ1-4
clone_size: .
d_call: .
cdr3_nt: TGTGCCAGCAGCCAAGGGGAGGACGGTCCTAATGAAAAACTGTTTTTT
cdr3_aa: CASSQGEDGPNEKLFF

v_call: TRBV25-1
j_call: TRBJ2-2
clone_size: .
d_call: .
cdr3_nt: TGTGCCAGCAGTGAATTAGAGTTCAACACCGGGGAGCTGTTTTTT
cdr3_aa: CASSELEFNTGELFF

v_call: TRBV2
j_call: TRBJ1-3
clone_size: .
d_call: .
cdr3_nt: TGTGCCAGCAGTGAAGACGGAGGGGTACCATTACCCTCTGGAAACACCATATATTTT
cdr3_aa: CASSEDGGVPLPSGNTIYF

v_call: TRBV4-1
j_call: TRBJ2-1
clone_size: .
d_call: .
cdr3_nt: TGCGCCAGCAGCCAAGATCTAGTACGGGAGCAGTTCTTC
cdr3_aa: CASSQDLVREQFF

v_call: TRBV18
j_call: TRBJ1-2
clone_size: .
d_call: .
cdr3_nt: TGTGCCAGCTCACCCAGCACAGGGAATAGGTATGGCTACACCTTC
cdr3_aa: CASSPSTGNRYGYTF

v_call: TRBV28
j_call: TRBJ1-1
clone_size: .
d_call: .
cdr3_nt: TGTGCCAGCAGTGCCTCCGTTCTAGCGAGGTCTGAAGCTTTCTTT
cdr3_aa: CASSASVLARSEAFF

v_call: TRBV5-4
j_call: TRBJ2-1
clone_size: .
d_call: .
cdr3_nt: TGTGCCAGCAGCTTGTTCAGATACAATGAGCAGTTCTTC
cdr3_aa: CASSLFRYNEQFF

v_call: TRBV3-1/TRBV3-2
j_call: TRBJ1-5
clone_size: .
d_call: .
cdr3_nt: TGTGCCAGCAGCCAACAAGGGGGACAGCCCCAGCATTTT
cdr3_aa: CASSQQGGQPQHF

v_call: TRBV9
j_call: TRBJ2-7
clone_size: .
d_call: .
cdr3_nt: TGTGCCAGCAGCGTAGGACTAGTCGGACCCGAGCAGTACTTC
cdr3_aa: CASSVGLVGPEQYF

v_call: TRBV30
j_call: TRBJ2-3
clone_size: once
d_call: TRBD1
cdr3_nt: TGTGCCTGGTCTGGGGGACAGGCCCCAGATACGCAGTATTTT
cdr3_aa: CAWSGGQAPDTQYF

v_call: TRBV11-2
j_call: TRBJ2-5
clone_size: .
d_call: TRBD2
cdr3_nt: TGTGCCAGCAGCTCTGGGGCGGGGGGTCAAGAGACCCAGTACTTC
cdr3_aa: CASSSGAGGQETQYF

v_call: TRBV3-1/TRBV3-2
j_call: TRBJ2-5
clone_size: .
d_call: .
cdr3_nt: TGTGCCAGCAGCCAAGATATCTCTAGTCCAGAGACCCAGTACTTC
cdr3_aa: CASSQDISSPETQYF

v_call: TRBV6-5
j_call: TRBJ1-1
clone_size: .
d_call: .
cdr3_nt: TGTGCCAGCAGTTTCCCAGGGGTGACTGAAGCTTTCTTT
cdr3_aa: CASSFPGVTEAFF

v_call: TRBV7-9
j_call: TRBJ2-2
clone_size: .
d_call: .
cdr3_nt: TGTGCCTCACAACCGGGGTTCACCGGGGAGCTGTTTTTT
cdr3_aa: CASQPGFTGELFF

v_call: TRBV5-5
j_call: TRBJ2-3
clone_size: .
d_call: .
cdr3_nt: TGTGCCAGCAGCTTGGACAGGGCCTCTGGGGATACGCAGTATTTT
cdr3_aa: CASSLDRASGDTQYF

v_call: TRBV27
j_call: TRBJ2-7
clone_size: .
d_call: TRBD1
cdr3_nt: TGTGCCAGCGCCCAGACAGGGGGGGATCATAGATTTTCCTACGAGCAGTACTTC
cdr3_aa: CASAQTGGDHRFSYEQYF

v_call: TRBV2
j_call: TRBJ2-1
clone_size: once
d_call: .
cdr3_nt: TGTGCCATTAAGGGCAGGGGATACAATGAGCAGTTCTTC
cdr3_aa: CAIKGRGYNEQFF

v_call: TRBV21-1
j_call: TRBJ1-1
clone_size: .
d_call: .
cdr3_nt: TGTGCCAGCAGCCCCAATAAAAGGGGGCGGTGTAGCACTGAAGCTTTCTTT
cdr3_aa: CASSPNKRGRCSTEAFF

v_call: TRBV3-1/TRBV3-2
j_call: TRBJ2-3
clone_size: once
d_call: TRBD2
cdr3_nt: TGTGCCAGCACGCCAGGCCTCGGGGGGGGCAGGACAGATACGCAGTATTTT
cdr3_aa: CASTPGLGGGRTDTQYF

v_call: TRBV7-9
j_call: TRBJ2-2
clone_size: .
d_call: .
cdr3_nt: TGTGCCAGCAGCCCCCGTAACATGAACACCGGGGAGCTGTTTTTT
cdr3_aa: CASSPRNMNTGELFF

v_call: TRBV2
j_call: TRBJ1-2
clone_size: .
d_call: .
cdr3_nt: TGTGCCAGCATGGTGGAGGGAAGTGGCTACACCTTC
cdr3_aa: CASMVEGSGYTF

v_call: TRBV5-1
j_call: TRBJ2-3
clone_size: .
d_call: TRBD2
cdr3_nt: TGCGCCAGCGCCGACCAATTAGCGGGGGCCGCTGGGGATACGCAGTATTTT
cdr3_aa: CASADQLAGAAGDTQYF

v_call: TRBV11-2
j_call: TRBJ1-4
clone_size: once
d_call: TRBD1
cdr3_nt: TGTGCCAGCAGCTTGGACAGGGCGAATGAAAAACTGTTTTTT
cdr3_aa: CASSLDRANEKLFF

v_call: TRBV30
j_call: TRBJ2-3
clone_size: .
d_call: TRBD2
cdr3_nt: TGTGCCTGGAGTCCCGGGACTAGCGGGGTCACAGATACGCAGTATTTT
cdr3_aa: CAWSPGTSGVTDTQYF

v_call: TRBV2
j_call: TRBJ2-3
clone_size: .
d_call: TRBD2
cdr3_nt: TGTGCCAGTTGTGGGCCTAGCGGGGGGGATAGCACAGATACGCAGTATTTT
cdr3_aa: CASCGPSGGDSTDTQYF

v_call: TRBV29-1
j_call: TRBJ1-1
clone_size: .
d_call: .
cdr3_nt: TGCAGCGTTGCATTCCAGGGGAACACTGAAGCTTTCTTT
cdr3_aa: CSVAFQGNTEAFF

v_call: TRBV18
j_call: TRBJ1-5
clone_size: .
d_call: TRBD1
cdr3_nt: TGTGCCAGCTCACAAGGGACAGACCTCAATCAGCCCCAGCATTTT
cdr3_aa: CASSQGTDLNQPQHF

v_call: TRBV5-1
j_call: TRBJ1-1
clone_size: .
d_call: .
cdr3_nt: TGCGCCAGCAGCCGGGGGGGCGACGGCACTGAAGCTTTCTTT
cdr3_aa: CASSRGGDGTEAFF